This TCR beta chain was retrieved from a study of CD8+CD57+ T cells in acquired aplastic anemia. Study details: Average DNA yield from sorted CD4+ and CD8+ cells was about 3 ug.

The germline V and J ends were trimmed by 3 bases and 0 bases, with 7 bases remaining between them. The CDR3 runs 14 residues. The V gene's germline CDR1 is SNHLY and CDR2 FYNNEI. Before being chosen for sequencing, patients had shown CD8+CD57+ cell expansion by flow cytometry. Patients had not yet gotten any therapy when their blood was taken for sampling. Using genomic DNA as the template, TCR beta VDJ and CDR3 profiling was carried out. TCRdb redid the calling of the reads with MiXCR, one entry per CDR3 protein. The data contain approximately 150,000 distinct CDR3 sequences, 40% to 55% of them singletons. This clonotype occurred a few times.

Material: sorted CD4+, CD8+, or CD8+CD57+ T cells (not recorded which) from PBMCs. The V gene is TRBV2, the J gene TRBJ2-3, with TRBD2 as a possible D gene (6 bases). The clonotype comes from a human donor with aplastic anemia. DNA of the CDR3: TGTGCCAGCAGTGAGGACTACAGCACAGATACGCAGTATTTT. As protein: CASSEDYSTDTQYF.